The 12 T cell receptor beta chains below were found in one sample sequenced in a study of post-analysis software for immune sequencing data. Overall study results and limits: Four or five TRBV segments (TRBV5-6, TRBV5-1 and TRBV20-1 among them) occurred more frequently in patients than in controls.

Carried by the TCR beta cDNA libraries were unique molecular identifiers. TCRdb ran MiXCR on the PCR reads and lists one entry per CDR3 protein. This sample has about 540,000 distinct CDR3 sequences, with around a third found just once. The antigens these receptors bind are not known. Material for sequencing was blood. Receptor source: a girl aged 2-17 years with multiple sclerosis.

This clonotype has just a few counts. This sequence joins TRBV20-1 and TRBJ2-5; a weak D match, TRBD2 (5 bases). Trimming removed 3 bases from V and 2 bases from J, with 7 bases in between. CDR1 DFQATT and CDR2 SNEGSKA come from the germline V gene (reference sequence). This CDR3 has 12 amino acids. CDR3 in amino acids: CSARDFQETQYF. For the CDR3, the DNA is TGCAGTGCTAGGGACTTTCAAGAGACCCAGTACTTC.

This clonotype has more than one count but fewer than ten. The V call is TRBV25-1, the J call TRBJ2-3; unclear D gene. Germline-derived CDR1 and CDR2 are MGHDK and SYGVNS. The CDR3 runs to 16 residues. Trimming cost V 2 bases and J 0 bases, with 12 bases left between them. CDR3 amino acids: CASSEPRSRSTDTQYF. The CDR3 DNA follows: TGTGCCAGCAGTGAACCCCGGAGCCGGAGCACAGATACGCAGTATTTT. The whole variable domain, remainder taken from reference TRBV25-1 and TRBJ2-3, is EADIYQTPRYLVIGTGKKITLECSQTMGHDKMYWYQQDPGMELHLIHYSYGVNSTEKGDLSSESTVSRIRTEHFPLTLESARPSHTSQYLCASSEPRSRSTDTQYFGPGTRLTVL.

This clonotype was detected a few times. The chain employs TRBV7-6 and TRBJ2-7, with D possibly TRBD1 on 6 matching bases. With 1 base removed from V and 1 base from J, the gap between germline ends came to 11 bases. Germline V gene sequence: CDR1 SGHVS, CDR2 FNYEAQ. This CDR3 is built from 15 residues. CDR3 protein: CASSLGSGASYEQYF. The DNA for the CDR3 is TGTGCCAGCAGCTTAGGGTCAGGGGCTTCCTACGAGCAGTACTTC.

Only a few counts were recorded for this clonotype. The J gene is TRBJ2-5, the V gene TRBV5-6; a possible D gene is TRBD2 (5 bases). Germline-derived CDR1 and CDR2 are SGHDT and YYEEEE. Between the trimmed V and J ends, which lost 4 bases and 5 bases, there was a span of 18 bases. The length of the CDR3 is 15 residues. The chain's CDR3 is CASSPVSGLGETQYF. CDR3 sequence (DNA): TGTGCCAGCAGCCCAGTAAGCGGACTGGGGGAGACCCAGTACTTC. Variable domain in full (rest from reference TRBV5-6 and TRBJ2-5): DAGVTQSPTHLIKTRGQQVTLRCSPKSGHDTVSWYQQALGQGPQFIFQYYEEEERQRGNFPDRFSGHQFPNYSSELNVNALLLGDSALYLCASSPVSGLGETQYFGPGTRLLVL.

The rearrangement uses TRBV6-5 and TRBJ1-1; D uncertain. Germline assignment: CDR1 MNHEY and CDR2 SVGAGI. CDR3 length: 13 amino acids. The germline V and J ends were trimmed by 2 bases and 2 bases, with 6 bases remaining between them. CDR3: CASSYKQNTEAFF. As DNA, the CDR3 is TGTGCCAGCAGTTACAAACAAAACACTGAAGCTTTCTTT.

Comment on this clonotype: One junction end disagrees with the germline gene, perhaps due to a read error. The V gene is TRBV10-2, the J gene TRBJ2-5, with D perhaps matching TRBD2 (5 bases). CDR1 and CDR2 (germline): WSHSY, SAAADI. CDR3 length: 14 amino acids. In DNA form, the CDR3 reads TGCGCTAGCAGTGACCCGGACTTACAAGAGACCCAGTACTTC. It encodes CASSDPDLQETQYF.

This chain uses TRBV10-2 with TRBJ2-2, with D possibly being TRBD2 (6 bases). This CDR3 region has 15 residues. Trimming removed 5 bases from V and 2 bases from J, with 12 bases in between. CDR1 is WSHSY, CDR2 SAAADI, per germline. CDR3 loop: CASSRDFFNTGELFF. The DNA for the CDR3 is TGCGCCAGCAGTCGGGACTTTTTTAACACCGGGGAGCTGTTTTTT.

This sequence joins TRBV12-3 or TRBV12-4 and TRBJ1-2; 10 positions match TRBD1. With 2 bases clipped from V and 7 bases from J, the junction kept 13 bases outside the gene matches. This CDR3 has 17 residues. This CDR3 is CASSLTLGRGQGFGYTF. As DNA, the CDR3 is TGTGCCAGCAGTTTAACCCTCGGCCGGGGACAGGGGTTTGGCTACACCTTC.

The V call is TRBV12-3 or TRBV12-4, the J call TRBJ1-6; TRBD1 is a possible D gene (5 bases). Trimming removed 5 bases at V and 10 bases at J, with 15 bases between. There are 14 residues in the CDR3. The CDR3 region is CASSHSGAQSPLHF. The CDR3 nucleotides read TGTGCCAGCAGTCACTCCGGGGCACAATCACCCCTCCACTTT.

This clonotype was seen a few times. The chain employs TRBV7-8 and TRBJ2-7; possibly TRBD1 or TRBD2 for D (6 bases each). Germline CDR1 reads SGHVS; CDR2 reads FQNEAQ. The V gene lost 1 base and the J gene lost 6 bases, with 10 bases spanning the gap. CDR3 length equals 13 residues. CDR3 sequence: CASSLEEGGEQYF. DNA of the CDR3: TGTGCCAGCAGCTTAGAGGAGGGGGGCGAGCAGTACTTC.

This clonotype has only a few counts. CDR3 sequence: CASRGGWRSSYNEQFF. As DNA, the CDR3 is TGTGCCAGCAGAGGGGGGTGGCGTAGCTCCTACAATGAGCAGTTCTTC. The chain carries TRBV6-6 and TRBJ2-1; TRBD1 or TRBD2 may be the D gene (6 bases each). V was shortened by 6 bases and J by 0 bases, with 15 bases between the two germline ends. This CDR3 region has 16 residues. Per germline, CDR1 MNHNY and CDR2 SVGAGI (reference sequence).

V and J are TRBV28 and TRBJ2-5, with TRBD2 matching 7 bases. In germline, CDR1 is MDHEN, CDR2 SYDVKM. Trimming at V came to 4 bases and at J to 1 base, leaving 3 bases not matched to a gene. The CDR3 runs to 14 residues. CDR3 loop: CASSWGGTQETQYF. The CDR3 DNA is TGTGCCAGCAGTTGGGGGGGGACCCAAGAGACCCAGTACTTC.